This TCR beta chain appears in the sequencing data of a study of control samples from healthy donors and cancer patients. Trimming removed 1 base from V and 10 bases from J, with 8 bases in between. Per germline, CDR1 LGHNA and CDR2 YNFKEQ. The CDR3 length is 12 residues. TCRdb's copy holds only in-frame clones and misses some; the assay was immunoSEQ multiplex PCR. The table lists fewer than 30,000 clones, 65% to 90% of them singletons. V and J are TRBV4-2 and TRBJ2-1; D is ambiguous. The sample taken for sequencing was PBMCs. This clonotype was sampled from a woman in her fifties or sixties with head and neck cancer. CDR3 loop: CASSQGLREQFF. The DNA of the CDR3 is TGTGCCAGCAGCCAAGGTCTCAGAGAGCAGTTCTTC.